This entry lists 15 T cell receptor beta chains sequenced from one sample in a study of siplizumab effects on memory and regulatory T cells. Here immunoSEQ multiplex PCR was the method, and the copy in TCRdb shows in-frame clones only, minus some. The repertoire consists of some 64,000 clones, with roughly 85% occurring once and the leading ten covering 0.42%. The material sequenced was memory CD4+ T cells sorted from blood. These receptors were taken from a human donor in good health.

The CDR3 bases are TGTGCCAGTAGTATTACGGTCCAAGGCGGCCAGCCCCAGCATTTT. Residues: CASSITVQGGQPQHF. The chain joins TRBV19 to TRBJ1-5, with D hard to call. Germline CDR1 is LNHDA and CDR2 is SQIVND (reference sequence). V was clipped by 3 bases and J by 7 bases, with 16 bases between them. This CDR3 comprises 15 residues.

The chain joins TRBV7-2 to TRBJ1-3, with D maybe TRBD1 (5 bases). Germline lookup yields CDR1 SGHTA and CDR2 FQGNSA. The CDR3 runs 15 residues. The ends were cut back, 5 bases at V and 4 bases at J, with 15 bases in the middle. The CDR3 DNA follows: TGTGCCAGCAGCCCGGGACCTTCGCGGGGAAACACCATATATTTT. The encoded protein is CASSPGPSRGNTIYF.

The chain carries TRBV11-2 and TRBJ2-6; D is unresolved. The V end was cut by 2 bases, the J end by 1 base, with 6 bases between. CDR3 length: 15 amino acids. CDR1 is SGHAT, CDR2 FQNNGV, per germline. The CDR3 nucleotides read TGTGCCAGCAGCTTACTGGCGTCTGGGGCCAACGTCCTGACTTTC. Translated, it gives CASSLLASGANVLTF.

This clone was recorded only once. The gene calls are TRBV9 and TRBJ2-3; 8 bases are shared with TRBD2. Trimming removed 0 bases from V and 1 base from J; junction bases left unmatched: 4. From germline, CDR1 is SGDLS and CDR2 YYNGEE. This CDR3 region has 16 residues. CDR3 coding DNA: TGTGCCAGCAGCGTAGGTCCAGCGGGGGGCACAGATACGCAGTATTTT. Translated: CASSVGPAGGTDTQYF.

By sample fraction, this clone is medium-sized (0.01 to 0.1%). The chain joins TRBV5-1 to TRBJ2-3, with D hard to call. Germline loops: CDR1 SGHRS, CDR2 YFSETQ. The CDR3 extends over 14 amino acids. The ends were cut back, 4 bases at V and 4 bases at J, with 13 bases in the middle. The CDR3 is CASSLWTESDTQYF. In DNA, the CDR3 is TGCGCCAGCAGCCTATGGACCGAATCAGATACGCAGTATTTT.

The CDR3 loop is CASSPDPRQGRHGYTF. The CDR3 DNA follows: TGTGCCAGTAGTCCGGACCCCCGTCAGGGCCGACATGGCTACACCTTC. This chain uses TRBV19 with TRBJ1-2; possible D gene TRBD1, 5 bases. V lost 5 bases to trimming and J lost 6 bases, with 22 bases between them. The CDR3 extends over 16 amino acids. In germline, CDR1 is LNHDA, CDR2 SQIVND (reference sequence). The whole variable domain, filled in from reference TRBV19 and TRBJ1-2, reads DGGITQSPKYLFRKEGQNVTLSCEQNLNHDAMYWYRQDPGQGLRLIYYSQIVNDFQKGDIAEGYSVSREKKESFPLTVTSAQKNPTAFYLCASSPDPRQGRHGYTFGSGTRLTVV.

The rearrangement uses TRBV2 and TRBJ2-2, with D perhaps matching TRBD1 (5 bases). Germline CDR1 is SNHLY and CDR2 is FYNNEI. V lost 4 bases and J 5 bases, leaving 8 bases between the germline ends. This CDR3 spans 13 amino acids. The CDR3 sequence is CASSVQGTGELFF. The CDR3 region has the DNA TGTGCCAGCAGTGTTCAGGGTACCGGGGAGCTGTTTTTT.

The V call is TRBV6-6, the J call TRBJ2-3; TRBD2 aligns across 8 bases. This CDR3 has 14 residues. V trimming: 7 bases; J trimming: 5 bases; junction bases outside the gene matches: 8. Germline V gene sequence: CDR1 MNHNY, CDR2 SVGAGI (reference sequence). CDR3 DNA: TGTGCCAGCATGGGGAGGAGCGGGGGAGATACGCAGTATTTT. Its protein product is CASMGRSGGDTQYF.

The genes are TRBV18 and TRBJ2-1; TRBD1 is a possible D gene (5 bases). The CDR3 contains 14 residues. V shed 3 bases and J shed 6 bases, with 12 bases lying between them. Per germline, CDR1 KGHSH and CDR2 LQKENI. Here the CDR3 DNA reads TGTGCCAGCTCACCCCGTGGGGCCTCCAATGAGCAGTTCTTC. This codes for CASSPRGASNEQFF.

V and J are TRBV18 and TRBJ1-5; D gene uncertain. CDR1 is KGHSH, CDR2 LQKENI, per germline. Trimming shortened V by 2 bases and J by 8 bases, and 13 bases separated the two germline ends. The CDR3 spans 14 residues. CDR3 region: CASSPGRLEEPQHF. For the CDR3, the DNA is TGTGCCAGCTCACCAGGGAGGTTAGAGGAGCCCCAGCATTTT. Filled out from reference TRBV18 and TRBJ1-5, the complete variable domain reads NAGVMQNPRHLVRRRGQEARLRCSPMKGHSHVYWYRQLPEEGLKFMVYLQKENIIDESGMPKERFSAEFPKEGPSILRIQQVVRGDSAAYFCASSPGRLEEPQHFGDGTRLSIL.

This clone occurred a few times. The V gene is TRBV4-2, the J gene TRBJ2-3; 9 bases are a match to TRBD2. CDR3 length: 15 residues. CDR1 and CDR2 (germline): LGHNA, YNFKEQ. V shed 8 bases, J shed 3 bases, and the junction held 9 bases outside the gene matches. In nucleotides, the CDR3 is TGTGCCAGCTCGGGCGGGGGGGCTGGGACAGATACGCAGTATTTT. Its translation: CASSGGGAGTDTQYF.

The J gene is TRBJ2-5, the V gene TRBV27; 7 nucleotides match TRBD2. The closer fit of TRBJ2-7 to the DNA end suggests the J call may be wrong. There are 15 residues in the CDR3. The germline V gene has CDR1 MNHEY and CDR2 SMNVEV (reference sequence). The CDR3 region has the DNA TGTGCCAGCAGTCGGAGGGGACTAACCACCTACGAGCAGTACTTC. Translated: CASSRRGLTTYEQYF.

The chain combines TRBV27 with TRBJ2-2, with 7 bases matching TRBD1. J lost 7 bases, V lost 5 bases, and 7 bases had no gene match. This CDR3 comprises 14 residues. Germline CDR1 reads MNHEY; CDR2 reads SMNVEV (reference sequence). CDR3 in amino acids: CASSDRVRDGELFF. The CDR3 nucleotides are TGTGCCAGCAGTGACAGGGTCCGGGACGGGGAGCTGTTTTTT.

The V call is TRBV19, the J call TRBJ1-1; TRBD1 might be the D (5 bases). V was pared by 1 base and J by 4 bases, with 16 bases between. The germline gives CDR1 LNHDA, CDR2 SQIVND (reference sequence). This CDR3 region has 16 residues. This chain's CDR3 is CASSIVGEGTGTEAFF. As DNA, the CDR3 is TGTGCCAGTAGTATAGTAGGGGAGGGAACGGGCACTGAAGCTTTCTTT.

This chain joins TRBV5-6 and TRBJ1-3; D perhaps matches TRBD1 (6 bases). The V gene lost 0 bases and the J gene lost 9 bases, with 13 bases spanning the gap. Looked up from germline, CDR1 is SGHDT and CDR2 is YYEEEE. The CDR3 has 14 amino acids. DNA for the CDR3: TGTGCCAGCAGCTTGGGGACAGTGTTTGGCACCATATATTTT. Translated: CASSLGTVFGTIYF.